Below, 23 T cell receptor beta chains from the same sample are listed, as sequenced in a study of T cell responses to AZD1222 COVID-19 vaccine. TCRdb keeps only in-frame clones here, not all; method: immunoSEQ multiplex PCR. Among some 180,000 clones listed, around 94% were seen once. The source material was peripheral blood, sampled on day 0 of AZD1222 vaccination. These receptors came from an adult in good health.

This chain joins TRBV9 and TRBJ2-3; D gene ambiguous. Trimming removed 1 base from V and 1 base from J, with 7 bases in between. CDR1 is SGDLS and CDR2 is YYNGEE in the germline V gene. This CDR3 has 14 residues. Here the CDR3 reads CASSVIGCTDTQYF. The CDR3 coding sequence is TGTGCCAGCAGCGTAATCGGGTGCACAGATACGCAGTATTTT.

The rearrangement joins TRBV5-4 to TRBJ2-7, with D perhaps TRBD2 (6 bases). Trimming shortened V by 4 bases and J by 6 bases, and 26 bases separated the two germline ends. The CDR3 contains 17 residues. From germline, CDR1 is SGHNT and CDR2 YYREEE (reference sequence). Here the CDR3 DNA reads TGTGCCAGCAGCATACTCATTAGCGGCCTCCTCCCCCTCGAGCAGTACTTC. Protein product: CASSILISGLLPLEQYF.

For the CDR3, the DNA is TGTGCCAGCAGTTTAAACACAGGGACCGGGGACTATGGCTACACCTTC. Its translation: CASSLNTGTGDYGYTF. The rearrangement joins TRBV11-2 to TRBJ1-2, with D tentatively TRBD1 (6 bases). There are 16 residues in the CDR3. Germline lookup yields CDR1 SGHAT and CDR2 FQNNGV. V gave up 6 bases and J gave up 3 bases, with 20 bases separating them. Drawing the rest from reference TRBV11-2 and TRBJ1-2, the complete variable domain is EAGVAQSPRYKIIEKRQSVAFWCNPISGHATLYWYQQILGQGPKLLIQFQNNGVVDDSQLPKDRFSAERLKGVDSTLKIQPAKLEDSAVYLCASSLNTGTGDYGYTFGSGTRLTVV.

CDR3 region: CASSLGKSSEQFF. The CDR3 DNA follows: TGTGCCAGCAGTTTAGGAAAATCCAGTGAGCAGTTCTTC. The chain has TRBV12-3 or TRBV12-4 and TRBJ2-1; D unclear. The CDR3 runs 13 residues. The V gene lost 1 base and the J gene lost 9 bases, with 10 bases spanning the gap.

This chain connects TRBV3-1 (or the pseudogene TRBV3-2) to TRBJ1-4, with 7 bases lining up with TRBD1. Germline CDR1 reads LGHDT; CDR2 reads YNNKEL (reference sequence). There are 13 residues in the CDR3. J lost 4 bases, V lost 4 bases, and 0 bases had no gene match. This chain's CDR3 is CASSRDSNEKLFF. CDR3 in DNA: TGTGCCAGCAGCCGGGACAGTAATGAAAAACTGTTTTTT.

This sequence joins TRBV9 and TRBJ2-6; perhaps TRBD1 as D (6 bases). From germline, CDR1 is SGDLS and CDR2 YYNGEE. This CDR3 comprises 16 residues. V lost 0 bases, J lost 2 bases, and 9 bases lay in between. In DNA, the CDR3 is TGTGCCAGCAGCGTAGCTCCAGGGGCTGGGGCCAACGTCCTGACTTTC. Protein sequence: CASSVAPGAGANVLTF.

This chain links TRBV4-1 with TRBJ2-1; no definite D call. This CDR3 has 15 amino acids. Germline CDR1 MGHRA, CDR2 YSYEKL. V was trimmed by 1 base and J by 2 bases, leaving 9 bases between them. The CDR3 is CASSQGSLAYNEQFF. The CDR3 DNA is TGCGCCAGCAGCCAAGGCTCCCTAGCCTACAATGAGCAGTTCTTC.

The CDR3 sequence: CASSSGGSNQPQHF. CDR3 coding DNA: TGTGCCAGTAGTTCAGGGGGGAGCAATCAGCCCCAGCATTTT. This chain joins TRBV19 and TRBJ1-5; TRBD1 matches 7 bases. The CDR3 has 14 residues. The V and J ends lost 5 bases and 1 base, in that order; junction bases with no gene match: 2. Germline CDR1 reads LNHDA; CDR2 reads SQIVND (reference sequence).

The chain has TRBV28 and TRBJ1-5, with D perhaps TRBD1 (6 bases). Trimming stripped 3 bases from V and 7 bases from J, with 13 bases between. The CDR3 loop spans 14 amino acids. CDR1 and CDR2 (germline): MDHEN, SYDVKM. The CDR3 DNA is TGTGCCAGCAGTTTCCAGGGGACCCAACAGCCCCAGCATTTT. Translated: CASSFQGTQQPQHF.

The chain recombines TRBV5-1 with TRBJ1-1, with TRBD1 matching 7 bases. The germline CDR1 and CDR2 sequences are SGHRS and YFSETQ. This CDR3 has 14 amino acids. V lost 8 bases to trimming and J lost 2 bases; unmatched junction nucleotides: 9. CDR3 in amino acids: CASSRDRPNTEAFF. CDR3 nucleotide sequence: TGCGCCAGTAGCCGGGACAGACCCAACACTGAAGCTTTCTTT.

This clone was picked up one time. This sequence joins TRBV4-1 and TRBJ2-7; tentative D call: TRBD1 (6 bases). Trimming shortened V by 4 bases and J by 4 bases, and 17 bases separated the two germline ends. Germline V gives CDR1 MGHRA, CDR2 YSYEKL. The CDR3 sequence is 15 residues long. CDR3 nucleotides: TGCGCCAGCAGCCCGGCCCCCACAGGGTTATACGAGCAGTACTTC. Translated: CASSPAPTGLYEQYF.

The gene calls are TRBV3-1 (or the pseudogene TRBV3-2) and TRBJ1-2; D ambiguous. Trimming shortened V by 1 base and J by 8 bases, and 11 bases separated the two germline ends. Germline V gene data show CDR1 as LGHDT and CDR2 as YNNKEL (reference sequence). CDR3 length: 13 amino acids. The CDR3 loop is CASSQAALEGYTF. The CDR3 nucleotides read TGTGCCAGCAGCCAAGCGGCCTTGGAGGGCTACACCTTC.

The V gene is TRBV30, the J gene TRBJ2-7; D may be TRBD1 or TRBD2 (5 bases each). V gave up 8 bases and J gave up 6 bases, with 17 bases separating them. The CDR3 loop spans 12 amino acids. Germline V gene data show CDR1 as GTSNPN and CDR2 as SVGIG (reference sequence). The CDR3 bases are TGTGCCACTGGCCGAGGTGGGGGCGAGCAGTACGTC. Translated, it gives CATGRGGGEQYV.

V gene TRBV29-1 combines with J gene TRBJ1-2; D unresolved. Trimming shortened V by 8 bases and J by 1 base, and 14 bases separated the two germline ends. CDR3 size: 13 residues. Germline loops: CDR1 SQVTM, CDR2 ANQGSEA. The CDR3 DNA sequence: TGCAGCATCGGACCCGAAAGTAACTATGGCTACACCTTC. This encodes CSIGPESNYGYTF.

The chain couples TRBV7-2 to TRBJ1-1; possible D gene TRBD1, 5 bases. The germline V gene encodes CDR1 SGHTA and CDR2 FQGNSA. The CDR3 is 15 amino acids. Trimming removed 1 base at V and 2 bases at J, with 11 bases between. The CDR3 loop is CASSLGGGLNTEAFF. DNA for the CDR3: TGTGCCAGCAGCTTAGGGGGGGGACTCAACACTGAAGCTTTCTTT.

This chain joins TRBV9 and TRBJ1-2; 8 bases match TRBD1. Per the germline V gene, CDR1 is SGDLS and CDR2 is YYNGEE. The CDR3 is 14 amino acids. Trimming at V came to 0 bases and at J to 7 bases, leaving 5 bases not matched to a gene. CDR3 protein: CASSVEDRGFGYTF. CDR3 sequence (DNA): TGTGCCAGCAGCGTAGAAGACAGGGGCTTTGGCTACACCTTC.

This clone was recorded a few times. The CDR3 protein is CASSEVGAGGYTF. The DNA for the CDR3 is TGTGCCAGCAGTGAAGTGGGGGCTGGAGGCTACACCTTC. This chain joins TRBV6-1 and TRBJ1-2; D might be TRBD1 (6 bases). The CDR3 length is 13 residues. Germline V gene data show CDR1 as MNHNS and CDR2 as SASEGT. The germline V and J ends were trimmed by 1 base and 8 bases, with 11 bases remaining between them.

This clone was counted a few times. The chain links TRBV5-1 to TRBJ2-5; 7 bases align to TRBD2. Germline trimming cut 3 bases from V and 4 bases from J; bases unmatched to any gene: 3. Per the germline V gene, CDR1 is SGHRS and CDR2 is YFSETQ. CDR3 length: 13 amino acids. The CDR3 here is CASSSGGGETQYF. The CDR3 DNA reads as TGCGCCAGCAGCTCGGGGGGTGGAGAGACCCAGTACTTC.

This clone occurred once. The chain joins TRBV3-1 (or the pseudogene TRBV3-2) to TRBJ1-5, with D unclear. The CDR3 is 15 amino acids. V dropped 0 bases and J dropped 4 bases, with 10 bases sitting between them. CDR1 is LGHDT, CDR2 YNNKEL, per germline (reference sequence). The CDR3 DNA follows: TGTGCCAGCAGCCAAGATCGCGCAGAGAATCAGCCCCAGCATTTT. This codes for CASSQDRAENQPQHF.

The chain combines TRBV29-1 with TRBJ2-7; 7 bases line up with TRBD1. The length of the CDR3 is 13 residues. Germline V gene lookup returns CDR1 SQVTM and CDR2 ANQGSEA. V shed 7 bases, J shed 6 bases, and the junction held 12 bases outside the gene matches. The chain's CDR3 is CSASQGTFGEQYV. The CDR3 DNA follows: TGCAGCGCCTCACAGGGGACGTTTGGCGAGCAGTACGTC.

V gene TRBV28 combines with J gene TRBJ1-4; no firm D call. V lost 7 bases and J lost 7, with 13 bases in between. Germline V gene sequence: CDR1 MDHEN, CDR2 SYDVKM. CDR3 length: 13 residues. The CDR3 DNA follows: TGTGCCAGCAAAGGTCGCTTGGGTGAAAAACTGTTTTTT. It specifies CASKGRLGEKLFF.

For the CDR3, the DNA is TGTGCCAGTATTCGATTGGGGCTAAGAGGCGAAAAAAGGTCCTACGAGCAGTACGTC. Protein: CASIRLGLRGEKRSYEQYV. The rearrangement uses TRBV19 and TRBJ2-7, with D possibly TRBD1 on 5 matching bases. CDR3 length: 19 amino acids. V was clipped by 7 bases and J by 1 base, with 29 bases between them. From germline, CDR1 is LNHDA and CDR2 SQIVND (reference sequence).

CDR3 sequence: CASSEGQGNYGYTF. The CDR3 DNA is TGTGCCAGCAGCGAGGGACAGGGGAACTATGGCTACACCTTC. The gene calls are TRBV2 and TRBJ1-2; 10 nucleotides agree with TRBD1. CDR1 SNHLY and CDR2 FYNNEI come from the germline V gene. The J segment lost 2 bases and the V segment lost 6 bases, leaving 3 bases of the junction unmatched. The CDR3 is 14 amino acids. Together with reference TRBV2 and TRBJ1-2, the CDR3 gives the full variable domain: EPEVTQTPSHQVTQMGQEVILRCVPISNHLYFYWYRQILGQKVEFLVSFYNNEISEKSEIFDDQFSVERPDGSNFTLKIRSTKLEDSAMYFCASSEGQGNYGYTFGSGTRLTVV.